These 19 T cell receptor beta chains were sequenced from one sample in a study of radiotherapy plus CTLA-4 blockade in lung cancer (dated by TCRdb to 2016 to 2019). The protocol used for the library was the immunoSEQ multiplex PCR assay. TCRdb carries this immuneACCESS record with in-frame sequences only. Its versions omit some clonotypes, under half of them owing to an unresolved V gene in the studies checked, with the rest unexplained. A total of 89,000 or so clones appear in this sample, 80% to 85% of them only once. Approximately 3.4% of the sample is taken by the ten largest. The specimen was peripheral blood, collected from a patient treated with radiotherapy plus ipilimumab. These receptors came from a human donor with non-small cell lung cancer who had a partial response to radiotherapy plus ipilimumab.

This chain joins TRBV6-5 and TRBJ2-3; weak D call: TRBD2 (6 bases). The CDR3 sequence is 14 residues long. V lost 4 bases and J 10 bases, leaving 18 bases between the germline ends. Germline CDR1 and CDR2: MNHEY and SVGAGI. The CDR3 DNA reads TGTGCCAGCAGTTCCCCCGGGGGAGAAGTTTCGCAGTATTTT. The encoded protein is CASSSPGGEVSQYF.

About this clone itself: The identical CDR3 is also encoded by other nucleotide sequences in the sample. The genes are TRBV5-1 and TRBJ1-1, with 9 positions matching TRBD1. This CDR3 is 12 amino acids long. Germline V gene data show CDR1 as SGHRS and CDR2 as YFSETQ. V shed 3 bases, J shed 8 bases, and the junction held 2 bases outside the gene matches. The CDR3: CASSSGQGEAFF. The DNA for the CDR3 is TGCGCCAGCAGCTCTGGACAGGGGGAAGCTTTCTTT.

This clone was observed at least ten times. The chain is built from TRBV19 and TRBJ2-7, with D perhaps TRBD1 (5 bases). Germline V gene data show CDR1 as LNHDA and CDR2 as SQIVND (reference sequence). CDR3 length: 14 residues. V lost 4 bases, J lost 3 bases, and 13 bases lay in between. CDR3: CASSKGLGIYEQYF. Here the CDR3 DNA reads TGTGCCAGTAGTAAGGGGTTGGGGATCTACGAGCAGTACTTC.

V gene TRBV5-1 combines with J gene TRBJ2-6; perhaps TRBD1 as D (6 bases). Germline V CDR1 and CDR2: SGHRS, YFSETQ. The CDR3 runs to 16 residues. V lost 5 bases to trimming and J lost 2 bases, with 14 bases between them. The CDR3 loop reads CASSSQGIAGANVLTF. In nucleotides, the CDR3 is TGCGCCAGCAGTTCACAGGGAATAGCTGGGGCCAACGTCCTGACTTTC.

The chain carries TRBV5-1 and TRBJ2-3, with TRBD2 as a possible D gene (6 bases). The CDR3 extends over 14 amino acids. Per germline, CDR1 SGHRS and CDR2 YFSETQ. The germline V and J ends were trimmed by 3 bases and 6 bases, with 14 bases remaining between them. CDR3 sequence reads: CASSWGGILDTQYF. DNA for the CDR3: TGCGCCAGCAGCTGGGGCGGGATCCTGGATACGCAGTATTTT.

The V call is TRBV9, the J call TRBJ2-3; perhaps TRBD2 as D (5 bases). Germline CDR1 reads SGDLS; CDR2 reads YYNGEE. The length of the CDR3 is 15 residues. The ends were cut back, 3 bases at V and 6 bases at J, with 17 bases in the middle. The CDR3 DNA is TGTGCCAGCAGCGGAGGACTTTTCCACGGTGATACGCAGTATTTT. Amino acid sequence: CASSGGLFHGDTQYF.

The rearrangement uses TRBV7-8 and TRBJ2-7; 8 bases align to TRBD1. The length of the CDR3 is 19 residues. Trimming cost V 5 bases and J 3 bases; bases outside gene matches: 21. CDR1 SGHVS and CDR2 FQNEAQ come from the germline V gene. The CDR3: CASSRSRFLAGQAHYEQYF. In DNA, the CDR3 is TGTGCCAGCAGCCGTAGCAGGTTTCTCGCGGGACAGGCCCACTACGAGCAGTACTTC.

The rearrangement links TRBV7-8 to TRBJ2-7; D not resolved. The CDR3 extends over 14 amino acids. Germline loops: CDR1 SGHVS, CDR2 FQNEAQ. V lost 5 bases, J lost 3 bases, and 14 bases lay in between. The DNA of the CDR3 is TGTGCCAGCAGCCCCCGCAGGAACCGCTACGAGCAGTACTTC. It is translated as CASSPRRNRYEQYF.

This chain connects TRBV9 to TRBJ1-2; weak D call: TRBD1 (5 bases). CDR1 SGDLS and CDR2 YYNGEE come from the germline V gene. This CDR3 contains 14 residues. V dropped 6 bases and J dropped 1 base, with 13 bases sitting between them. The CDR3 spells CASTQTDHNYGYTF. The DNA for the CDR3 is TGTGCCAGCACCCAGACAGACCATAACTATGGCTACACCTTC.

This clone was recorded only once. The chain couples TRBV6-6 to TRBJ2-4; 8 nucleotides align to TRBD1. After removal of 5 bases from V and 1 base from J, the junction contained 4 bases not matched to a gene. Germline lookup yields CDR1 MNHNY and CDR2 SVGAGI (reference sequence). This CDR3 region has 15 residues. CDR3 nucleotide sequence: TGTGCCAGCAGTGGACAGGGCCTCGCCAAAAACATTCAGTACTTC. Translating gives CASSGQGLAKNIQYF.

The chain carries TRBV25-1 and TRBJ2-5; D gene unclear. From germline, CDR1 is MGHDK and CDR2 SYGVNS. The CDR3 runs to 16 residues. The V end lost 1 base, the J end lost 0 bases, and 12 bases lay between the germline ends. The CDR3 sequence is CASSELIDANQETQYF. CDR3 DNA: TGTGCCAGCAGTGAATTAATAGATGCCAACCAAGAGACCCAGTACTTC.

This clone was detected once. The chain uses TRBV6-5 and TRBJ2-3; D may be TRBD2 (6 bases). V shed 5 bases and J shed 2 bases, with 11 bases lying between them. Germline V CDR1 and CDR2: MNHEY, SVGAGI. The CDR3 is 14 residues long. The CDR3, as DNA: TGTGCCAGCAGTCCCGGACTAAACACAGATACGCAGTATTTT. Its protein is CASSPGLNTDTQYF.

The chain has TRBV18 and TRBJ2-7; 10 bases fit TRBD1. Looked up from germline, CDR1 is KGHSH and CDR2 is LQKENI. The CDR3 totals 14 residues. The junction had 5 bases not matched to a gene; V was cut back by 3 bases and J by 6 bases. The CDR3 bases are TGTGCCAGCTCACCGACAGGACAGGGGGGCGAGCAGTACTTC. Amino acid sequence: CASSPTGQGGEQYF.

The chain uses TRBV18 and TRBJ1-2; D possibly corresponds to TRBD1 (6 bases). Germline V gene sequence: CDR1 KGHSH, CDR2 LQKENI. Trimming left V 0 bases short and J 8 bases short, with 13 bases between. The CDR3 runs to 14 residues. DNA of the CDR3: TGTGCCAGCTCACCACCGAACAGGGTGACCGGCTACACCTTC. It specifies CASSPPNRVTGYTF.

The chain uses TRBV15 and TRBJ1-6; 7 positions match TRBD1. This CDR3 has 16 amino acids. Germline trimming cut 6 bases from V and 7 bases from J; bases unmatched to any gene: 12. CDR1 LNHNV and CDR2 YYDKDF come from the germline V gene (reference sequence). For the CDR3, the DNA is TGTGCCACCAGGGGGGACAGAACTTTGGACAATTCACCCCTCCACTTT. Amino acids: CATRGDRTLDNSPLHF.

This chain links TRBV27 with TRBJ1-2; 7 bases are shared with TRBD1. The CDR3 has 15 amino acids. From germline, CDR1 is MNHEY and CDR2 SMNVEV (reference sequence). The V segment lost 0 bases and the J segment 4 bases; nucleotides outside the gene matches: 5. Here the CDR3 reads CASSLSRGGVYGYTF. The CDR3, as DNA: TGTGCCAGCAGTTTATCGCGAGGGGGCGTCTATGGCTACACCTTC.

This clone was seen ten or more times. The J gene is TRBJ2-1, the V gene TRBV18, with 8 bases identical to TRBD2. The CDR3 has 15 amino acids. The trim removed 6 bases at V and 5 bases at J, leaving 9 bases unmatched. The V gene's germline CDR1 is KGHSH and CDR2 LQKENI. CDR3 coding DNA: TGTGCCAGCTCCTCCGGGGGGGACGCGGACAATGAGCAGTTCTTC. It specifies CASSSGGDADNEQFF. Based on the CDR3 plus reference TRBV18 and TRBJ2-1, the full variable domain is NAGVMQNPRHLVRRRGQEARLRCSPMKGHSHVYWYRQLPEEGLKFMVYLQKENIIDESGMPKERFSAEFPKEGPSILRIQQVVRGDSAAYFCASSSGGDADNEQFFGPGTRLTVL.

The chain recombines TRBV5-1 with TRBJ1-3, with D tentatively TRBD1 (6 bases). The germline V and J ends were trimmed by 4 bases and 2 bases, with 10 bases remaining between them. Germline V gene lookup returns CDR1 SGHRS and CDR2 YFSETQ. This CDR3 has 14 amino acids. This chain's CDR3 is CASSPGQPGNTIYF. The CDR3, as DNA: TGCGCCAGCAGCCCCGGACAGCCTGGAAACACCATATATTTT. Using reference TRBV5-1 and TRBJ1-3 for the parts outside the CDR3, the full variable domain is KAGVTQTPRYLIKTRGQQVTLSCSPISGHRSVSWYQQTPGQGLQFLFEYFSETQRNKGNFPGRFSGRQFSNSRSEMNVSTLELGDSALYLCASSPGQPGNTIYFGEGSWLTVV.

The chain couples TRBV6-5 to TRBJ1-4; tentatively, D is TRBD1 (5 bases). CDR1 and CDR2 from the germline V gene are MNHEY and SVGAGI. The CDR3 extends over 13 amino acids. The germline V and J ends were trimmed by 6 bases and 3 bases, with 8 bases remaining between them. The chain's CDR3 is CASSDRPNEKLFF. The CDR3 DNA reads TGTGCCAGCAGCGACAGACCTAATGAAAAACTGTTTTTT.